This T cell receptor beta chain was captured in a study of blood T cell repertoires in COVID-19. As for the study in general: Samples came from the United States, Italy and Spain, spanning acute and convalescent COVID-19.

Original methodology: Amplification with reference gene primers provided the estimates of nucleated cell counts. TCRdb's copy holds only in-frame clones and misses some; the assay was immunoSEQ multiplex PCR. From that table come the V and J calls and clone size; the DNA was used to work out D and trimming. The repertoire includes about 170,000 clones, 83% of them detected once, and 4.4% sits in the top ten. Germline loops: CDR1 SGHNT, CDR2 YYREEE (reference sequence). V lost 3 bases, J lost 2 bases, and 15 bases lay in between. CDR3 length: 17 amino acids. The sequence came from a woman aged 45-65 years who had recovered from COVID-19. The sequenced sample was PBMCs or T cells enriched from blood (not recorded which). The genes are TRBV5-4 and TRBJ2-6, with a tentative D call TRBD1 (5 bases). Here the CDR3 reads CASSSPGFAAGANVLTF. The DNA of the CDR3 is TGTGCCAGCAGCTCTCCAGGGTTTGCGGCTGGGGCCAACGTCCTGACTTTC.